The 27 T cell receptor beta chains below were found in one sample sequenced in a study of identical twins (dated by TCRdb to 2016 to 2017). Receptors were amplified or captured by 5' RACE. Sequencing relied on an Illumina HiSeq 2000. In TCRdb, the public reads were trimmed at Q25 with fastp and aligned with MiXCR, with productive beta chains retained. Each entry is one CDR3 protein sequence, shown with its most common DNA and genes. The sample table lists more than 1.5 million distinct CDR3 sequences, about 32% of them with a count of one. About 0.27% of the sample is taken by the ten largest. The sample consisted of cord blood. The source is a newborn girl in good health.

In this sample, this clonotype turned up a few times. This chain uses TRBV10-1 with TRBJ2-7, with D perhaps TRBD1 (6 bases). The germline V and J ends were trimmed by 5 bases and 3 bases, with 14 bases remaining between them. The CDR3 has 14 amino acids. The V gene's germline CDR1 is WNHNN and CDR2 SYGVQD (reference sequence). CDR3 protein: CASSPGTTYYEQYF. CDR3 nucleotides: TGCGCCAGCAGTCCCGGGACAACGTACTACGAGCAGTACTTC.

The chain links TRBV25-1 to TRBJ2-5; 11 positions agree with TRBD2. This CDR3 comprises 13 residues. The germline V gene encodes CDR1 MGHDK and CDR2 SYGVNS. V lost 5 bases and J lost 11; bases outside the gene matches: 7. The CDR3 DNA reads as TGTGCCAGCAGTCCAGTAGCGGGAGGGCGGCAGTACTTC. Its protein is CASSPVAGGRQYF.

This clonotype was seen a few times. The chain couples TRBV12-5 to TRBJ1-2; perhaps TRBD1 as D (5 bases). The CDR3 runs to 14 residues. V lost 5 bases, J lost 3 bases, and 13 bases lay in between. Germline-derived CDR1 and CDR2 are LGHNT and FRNRAP. The CDR3 loop reads CASGPGLLYYGYTF. CDR3 bases: TGTGCTAGTGGTCCGGGACTGTTGTACTATGGCTACACCTTC.

The gene calls are TRBV27 and TRBJ1-5; D remains unclear. V dropped 6 bases and J dropped 1 base, with 13 bases sitting between them. The CDR3 consists of 15 residues. CDR1 is MNHEY, CDR2 SMNVEV, per germline (reference sequence). In DNA form, the CDR3 reads TGTGCCAGCAGGAAAAGAATGTCAAGCAATCAGCCCCAGCATTTT. This translates into CASRKRMSSNQPQHF.

This clonotype showed up just a few times. The chain employs TRBV5-5 and TRBJ1-5; D is possibly TRBD1 (6 bases). V was pared by 0 bases and J by 0 bases, with 13 bases between. There are 17 residues in the CDR3. Germline V gene lookup returns CDR1 SGHKS and CDR2 YYEKEE (reference sequence). The CDR3 DNA reads TGTGCCAGCAGCTTGGTTGTCAGGGGATATAGCAATCAGCCCCAGCATTTT. Translation gives CASSLVVRGYSNQPQHF.

This clonotype was recorded a few times. A much bigger clone sits one base away, suggesting this may be a read error. CDR3 bases: TGCAGCGTTGAATACCTGACAGAAAGCTCCTACGAGCAGTTCTTC. Translation gives CSVEYLTESSYEQFF. The chain is built from TRBV29-1 and TRBJ2-1; tentatively, D is TRBD1 (5 bases). Germline-derived CDR1 and CDR2 are SQVTM and ANQGSEA. V lost 2 bases, J lost 10 bases, and 21 bases lay in between. The CDR3 covers 15 residues.

This clonotype was counted only a few times. The rearrangement uses TRBV25-1 and TRBJ2-7, with D tentatively TRBD2 (5 bases). This CDR3 is built from 15 residues. The germline gives CDR1 MGHDK, CDR2 SYGVNS. Trimming removed 7 bases at V and 3 bases at J, with 19 bases between. For the CDR3, the DNA is TGTGCCAGCACGTACGTCCCCGGGGTAATCTACGAGCAGTACTTC. It codes for CASTYVPGVIYEQYF.

This clonotype was picked up a small number of times. The J gene is TRBJ2-1, the V gene TRBV12-3 or TRBV12-4; no definite D call. V was clipped by 3 bases and J by 9 bases, with 18 bases between them. The CDR3 spans 15 residues. CDR3: CASSFWAYDPGEQFF. CDR3 DNA sequence: TGTGCCAGCAGTTTTTGGGCCTATGACCCGGGTGAGCAGTTCTTC.

The V call is TRBV20-1, the J call TRBJ2-6, with D perhaps TRBD2 (6 bases). Germline assignment: CDR1 DFQATT and CDR2 SNEGSKA (reference sequence). V lost 2 bases to trimming and J lost 0 bases, with 11 bases between them. This CDR3 has 16 amino acids. The CDR3 nucleotides read TGCAGTGCTAGACAGGGAGGTAGCTCTGGGGCCAACGTCCTGACTTTC. Amino acids: CSARQGGSSGANVLTF.

This clonotype was detected a few times. The rearrangement uses TRBV20-1 and TRBJ2-6; D is unresolved. The CDR3 length is 13 residues. Germline V lookup: CDR1 DFQATT, CDR2 SNEGSKA (reference sequence). Trimming left V 3 bases short and J 2 bases short, with 5 bases between. CDR3 sequence reads: CSASLAGANVLTF. DNA for the CDR3: TGCAGTGCTAGCCTAGCTGGGGCCAACGTCCTGACTTTC.

This clonotype was recorded a few times. CDR3 in amino acids: CASNYRADQPQHF. CDR3 DNA: TGTGCCAGCAACTACAGGGCCGATCAGCCCCAGCATTTT. The chain uses TRBV12-3 or TRBV12-4 and TRBJ1-5, with D possibly TRBD1 on 6 matching bases. V was clipped by 7 bases and J by 5 bases, with 12 bases between them. The CDR3 totals 13 residues.

The chain joins TRBV5-1 to TRBJ2-3, with TRBD2 as a possible D gene (6 bases). This CDR3 spans 13 amino acids. Trimming removed 0 bases at V and 9 bases at J, with 11 bases between. Germline-derived CDR1 and CDR2 are SGHRS and YFSETQ. CDR3 protein: CASSLAWGRTQYF. The CDR3 DNA reads as TGCGCCAGCAGCTTGGCCTGGGGGAGGACGCAGTATTTT.

The table lists this clonotype with a few counts. The V gene is TRBV7-8, the J gene TRBJ2-1; D may be TRBD2 (5 bases). CDR3 size: 20 residues. Trimming cost V 8 bases and J 4 bases, with 33 bases left between them. Germline-derived CDR1 and CDR2 are SGHVS and FQNEAQ. CDR3 sequence: CASGESPRRRGLTGYNEQFF. The CDR3 DNA sequence: TGTGCCAGCGGAGAATCACCCCGGAGACGAGGACTCACGGGTTACAATGAGCAGTTCTTC.

The chain joins TRBV20-1 to TRBJ2-2, with a tentative D call TRBD2 (6 bases). Germline V gene lookup returns CDR1 DFQATT and CDR2 SNEGSKA (reference sequence). This CDR3 has 15 amino acids. The V end was cut by 6 bases, the J end by 0 bases, with 14 bases between. CDR3 in amino acids: CSAPRGGTNTGELFF. CDR3 nucleotides: TGCAGTGCCCCTCGGGGAGGAACGAACACCGGGGAGCTGTTTTTT.

The rearrangement links TRBV12-3 or TRBV12-4 to TRBJ2-7, with D possibly TRBD2 on 6 matching bases. The CDR3 loop spans 15 amino acids. Trimming pared 6 bases from V and 6 bases from J, leaving 21 bases between. CDR3 residues: CASRGSGYLLSEQYF. The CDR3 coding sequence is TGTGCCAGCAGGGGTAGCGGTTACCTACTTTCCGAGCAGTACTTC.

This clonotype turned up a few times. The chain recombines TRBV28 with TRBJ2-3; 9 bases are a match to TRBD1. Trimming cost V 6 bases and J 6 bases; bases outside gene matches: 10. This CDR3 region has 15 residues. Germline values: CDR1 MDHEN, CDR2 SYDVKM. The CDR3 reads CASRKPGQGSDTQYF. The CDR3 DNA follows: TGTGCCAGCAGAAAACCGGGACAGGGATCGGATACGCAGTATTTT.

A note on this clonotype: This may come from a read error, since a much larger clone is one base off. The rearrangement uses TRBV11-1 and TRBJ2-3, with TRBD1 matching over 7 bases. With 7 bases clipped from V and 3 bases from J, the junction kept 7 bases outside the gene matches. CDR1 is SGHAT and CDR2 is FQDESV in the germline V gene (reference sequence). This CDR3 has 14 residues. In DNA form, the CDR3 reads TGTGCCAGCAACCGAAGGACAGGAACAGATACGCAGTATTTT. The encoded protein is CASNRRTGTDTQYF.

The J gene is TRBJ2-7, the V gene TRBV7-2; TRBD1 agrees at 7 bases. The CDR3 consists of 18 residues. CDR1 SGHTA and CDR2 FQGNSA come from the germline V gene. V lost 3 bases and J lost 4; bases outside the gene matches: 18. The CDR3 here is CASSFPSRDWGQRYEQYF. The CDR3 DNA sequence: TGTGCCAGCAGCTTTCCCTCTAGGGATTGGGGACAGCGATACGAGCAGTACTTC.

V gene TRBV6-1 combines with J gene TRBJ1-1; D is undetermined. CDR3 length equals 14 residues. CDR1 is MNHNS, CDR2 SASEGT, per germline. The V gene lost 0 bases and the J gene lost 5 bases, with 10 bases spanning the gap. Here the CDR3 DNA reads TGTGCCAGCAGTGAAGCTCTGCGAGGGACTGAAGCTTTCTTT. Its protein product is CASSEALRGTEAFF.

This clonotype appeared many times. The genes are TRBV25-1 and TRBJ1-1; D unresolved. This CDR3 has 12 amino acids. V was clipped by 6 bases and J by 0 bases, with 5 bases between them. The germline CDR1 and CDR2 sequences are MGHDK and SYGVNS. CDR3 nucleotides: TGTGCCAGCAGGGGCGTGAACACTGAAGCTTTCTTT. Amino acid sequence: CASRGVNTEAFF.

The chain joins TRBV9 to TRBJ1-1; TRBD1 matches 7 bases. V shed 6 bases, J shed 1 base, and the junction held 6 bases outside the gene matches. This CDR3 has 14 residues. CDR1 is SGDLS, CDR2 YYNGEE, per germline. CDR3 bases: TGTGCCAGCACCAGGGGGACAAAGAACACTGAAGCTTTCTTT. It translates to CASTRGTKNTEAFF.

A few counts support this clonotype. The rearrangement links TRBV27 to TRBJ2-1; D may be TRBD1 (5 bases). V lost 5 bases, J lost 8 bases, and 22 bases lay in between. CDR1 is MNHEY, CDR2 SMNVEV, per germline (reference sequence). There are 16 residues in the CDR3. This CDR3 is CASSPHSSGRSYEQFF. CDR3 DNA: TGTGCCAGCAGTCCACACTCCTCAGGGCGGTCCTATGAGCAGTTCTTC.

The rearrangement links TRBV27 to TRBJ1-1, with D hard to call. The ends were cut back, 3 bases at V and 0 bases at J, with 11 bases in the middle. CDR1 MNHEY and CDR2 SMNVEV come from the germline V gene (reference sequence). This CDR3 comprises 15 residues. CDR3 sequence: CASSFIRSMNTEAFF. The CDR3 DNA reads as TGTGCCAGCAGTTTCATTAGGTCCATGAACACTGAAGCTTTCTTT.

The chain couples TRBV10-3 to TRBJ2-7; D unclear. The ends were cut back, 2 bases at V and 0 bases at J, with 5 bases in the middle. Germline values: CDR1 ENHRY, CDR2 SYGVKD. This CDR3 has 13 amino acids. CDR3 residues: CAISEQASYEQYF. The CDR3 nucleotides are TGTGCCATCAGTGAGCAGGCCTCCTACGAGCAGTACTTC.

The chain uses TRBV20-1 and TRBJ1-1; no clear D gene. Germline lookup yields CDR1 DFQATT and CDR2 SNEGSKA (reference sequence). The CDR3 has 15 amino acids. V dropped 0 bases and J dropped 4 bases, with 15 bases sitting between them. CDR3 residues: CSARDWAGSPTEAFF. DNA for the CDR3: TGCAGTGCTAGAGATTGGGCCGGCTCGCCCACTGAAGCTTTCTTT.

This clonotype has a handful of counts. The chain is built from TRBV7-2 and TRBJ2-1; D gene ambiguous. V lost 1 base, J lost 4 bases, and 11 bases lay in between. Germline values: CDR1 SGHTA, CDR2 FQGNSA. The CDR3 is 15 amino acids. The CDR3 region has the DNA TGTGCCAGCAGCTTAGTGGTAGCACAGTACAATGAGCAGTTCTTC. Its protein product is CASSLVVAQYNEQFF. Together with reference TRBV7-2 and TRBJ2-1, the CDR3 gives the full variable domain: GAGVSQSPSNKVTEKGKDVELRCDPISGHTALYWYRQSLGQGLEFLIYFQGNSAPDKSGLPSDRFSAERTGGSVSTLTIQRTQQEDSAVYLCASSLVVAQYNEQFFGPGTRLTVL.

This clonotype was seen more than once but under ten times. The J gene is TRBJ2-3, the V gene TRBV11-2, with 8 bases aligning to TRBD2. The CDR3 loop spans 14 amino acids. Germline V gives CDR1 SGHAT, CDR2 FQNNGV. The V and J ends lost 7 bases and 3 bases, in that order; junction bases with no gene match: 6. The CDR3 DNA sequence: TGTGCCAGCACCCCGGGGGGGCAAACAGATACGCAGTATTTT. Translation gives CASTPGGQTDTQYF.